This TCR beta chain was profiled in a study of T cell responses to AZD1222 COVID-19 vaccine. Concerning this clone: The antigen is undetermined.

The study, taken as a whole, reports: A reported finding is that nearly half of spike-specific TCRs target unmutated variant regions. The donors showed a predominance of white British ancestry and of females, with possible underestimation of clonal diversity. Baseline antibody screening turned up just six seropositive AZD1222 recipients.

Germline assignment: CDR1 SGHAT and CDR2 FQNNGV. Deletions cut 6 bases from V and 0 bases from J, with 15 bases between. The CDR3 consists of 17 residues. Using immunoSEQ multiplex PCR, the repertoire was profiled, and TCRdb retains in-frame clones only, with some absent. The sample lists some 53,000 clones, roughly 86% occurring once. This TCR derives from an adult who received the AZD1222 COVID-19 vaccine. The sample was peripheral blood, taken 28 days after the second AZD1222 dose. This sequence joins TRBV11-2 and TRBJ2-6, with D perhaps matching TRBD2 (6 bases). This CDR3 reads CASRPRELLSGANVLTF. Written as DNA, the CDR3 is TGTGCCAGCAGACCTCGGGAGCTACTCTCTGGGGCCAACGTCCTGACTTTC.